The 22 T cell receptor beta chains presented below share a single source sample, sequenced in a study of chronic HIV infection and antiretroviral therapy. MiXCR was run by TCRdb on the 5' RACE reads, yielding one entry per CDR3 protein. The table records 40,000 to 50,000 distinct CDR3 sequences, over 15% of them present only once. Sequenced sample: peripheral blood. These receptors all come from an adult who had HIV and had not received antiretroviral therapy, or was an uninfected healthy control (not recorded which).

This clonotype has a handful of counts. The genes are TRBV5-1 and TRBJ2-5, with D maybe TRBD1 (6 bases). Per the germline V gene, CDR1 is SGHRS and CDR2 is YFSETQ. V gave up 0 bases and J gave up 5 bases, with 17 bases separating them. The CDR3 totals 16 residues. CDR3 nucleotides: TGCGCCAGCAGCTTGGGGCAGGGGCCGGGTGAGGAGACCCAGTACTTC. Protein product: CASSLGQGPGEETQYF.

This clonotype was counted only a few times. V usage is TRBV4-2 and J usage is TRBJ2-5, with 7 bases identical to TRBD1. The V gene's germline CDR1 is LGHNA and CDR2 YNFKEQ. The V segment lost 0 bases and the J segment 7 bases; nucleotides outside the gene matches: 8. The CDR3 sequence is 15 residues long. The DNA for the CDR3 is TGTGCCAGCAGCCAAGATCAGGGACAGCCGGCGACCCAGTACTTC. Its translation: CASSQDQGQPATQYF.

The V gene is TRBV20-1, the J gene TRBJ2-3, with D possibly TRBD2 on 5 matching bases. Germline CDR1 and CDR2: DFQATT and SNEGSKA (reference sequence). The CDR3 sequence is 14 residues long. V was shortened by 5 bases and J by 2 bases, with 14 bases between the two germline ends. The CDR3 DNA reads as TGCAGTGCTGCGCCGGACTCAGTCACAGATACGCAGTATTTT. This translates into CSAAPDSVTDTQYF.

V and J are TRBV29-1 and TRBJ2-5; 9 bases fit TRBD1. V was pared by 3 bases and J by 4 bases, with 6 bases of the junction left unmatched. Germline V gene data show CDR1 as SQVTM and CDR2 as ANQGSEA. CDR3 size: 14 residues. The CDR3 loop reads CSVEGQGFGETQYF. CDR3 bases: TGCAGCGTTGAGGGACAGGGCTTTGGAGAGACCCAGTACTTC.

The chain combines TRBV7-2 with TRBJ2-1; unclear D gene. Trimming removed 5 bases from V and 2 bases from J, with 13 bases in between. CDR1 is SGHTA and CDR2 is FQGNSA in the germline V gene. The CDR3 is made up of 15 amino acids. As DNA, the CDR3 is TGTGCCAGCAGCCCCTCGGGCGCCACCTACAATGAGCAGTTCTTC. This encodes CASSPSGATYNEQFF.

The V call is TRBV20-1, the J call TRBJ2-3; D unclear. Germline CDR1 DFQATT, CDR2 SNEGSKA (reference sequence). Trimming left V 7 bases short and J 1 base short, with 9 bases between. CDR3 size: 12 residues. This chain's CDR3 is CSGSEGTDTQYF. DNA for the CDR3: TGCAGTGGCTCTGAGGGCACAGATACGCAGTATTTT.

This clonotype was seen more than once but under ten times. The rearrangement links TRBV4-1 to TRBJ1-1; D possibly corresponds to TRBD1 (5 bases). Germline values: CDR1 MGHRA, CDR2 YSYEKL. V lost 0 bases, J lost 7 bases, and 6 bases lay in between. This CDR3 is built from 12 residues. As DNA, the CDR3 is TGCGCCAGCAGCCAAGATCAGGGTGAAGCTTTCTTT. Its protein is CASSQDQGEAFF.

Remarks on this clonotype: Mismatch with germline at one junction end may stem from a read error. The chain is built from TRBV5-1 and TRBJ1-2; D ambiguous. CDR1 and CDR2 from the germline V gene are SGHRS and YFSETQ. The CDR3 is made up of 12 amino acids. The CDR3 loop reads CASSLDRDGDTF. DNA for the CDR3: TGCGCCAGCAGCTTGGATAGGGATGGCGACACCTTC.

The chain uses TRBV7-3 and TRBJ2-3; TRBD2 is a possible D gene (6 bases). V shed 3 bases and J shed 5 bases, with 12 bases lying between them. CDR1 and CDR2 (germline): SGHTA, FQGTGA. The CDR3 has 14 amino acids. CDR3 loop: CASSLWEDGDTQYF. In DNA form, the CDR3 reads TGTGCCAGCAGCTTGTGGGAGGACGGAGATACGCAGTATTTT.

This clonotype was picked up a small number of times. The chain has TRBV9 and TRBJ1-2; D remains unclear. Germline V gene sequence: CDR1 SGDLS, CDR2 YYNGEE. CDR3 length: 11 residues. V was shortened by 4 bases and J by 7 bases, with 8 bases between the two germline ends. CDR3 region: CASSPQVGYTF. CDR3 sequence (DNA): TGTGCCAGCAGCCCCCAAGTTGGCTACACCTTC.

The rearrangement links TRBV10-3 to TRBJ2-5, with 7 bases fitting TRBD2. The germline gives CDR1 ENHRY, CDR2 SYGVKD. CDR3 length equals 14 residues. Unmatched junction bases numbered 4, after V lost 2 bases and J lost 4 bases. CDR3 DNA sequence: TGTGCCATCAGTGAGAGCCGGGAGGCAGAGACCCAGTACTTC. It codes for CAISESREAETQYF.

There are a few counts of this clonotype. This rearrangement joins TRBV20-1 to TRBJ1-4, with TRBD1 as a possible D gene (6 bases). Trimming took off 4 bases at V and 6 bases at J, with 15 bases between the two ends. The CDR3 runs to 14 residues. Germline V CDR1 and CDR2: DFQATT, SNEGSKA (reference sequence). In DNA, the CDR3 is TGCAGTGCTAATCCGACCCCAGGGGATGAAAAACTGTTTTTT. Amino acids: CSANPTPGDEKLFF.

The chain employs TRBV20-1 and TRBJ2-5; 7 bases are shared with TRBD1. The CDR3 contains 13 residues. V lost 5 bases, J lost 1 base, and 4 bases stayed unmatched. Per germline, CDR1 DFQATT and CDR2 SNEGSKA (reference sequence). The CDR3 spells CSAAGTAQETQYF. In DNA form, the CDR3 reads TGCAGTGCTGCCGGGACAGCCCAAGAGACCCAGTACTTC.

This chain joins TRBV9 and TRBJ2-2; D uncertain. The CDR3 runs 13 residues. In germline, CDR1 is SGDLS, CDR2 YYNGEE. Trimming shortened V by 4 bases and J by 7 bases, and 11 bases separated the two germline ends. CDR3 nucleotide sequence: TGTGCCAGCAGCCAGGACCTATACGGGGAGCTGTTTTTT. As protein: CASSQDLYGELFF.

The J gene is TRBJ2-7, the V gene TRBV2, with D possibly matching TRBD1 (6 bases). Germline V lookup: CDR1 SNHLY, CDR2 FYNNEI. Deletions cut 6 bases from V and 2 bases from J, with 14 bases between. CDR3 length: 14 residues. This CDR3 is CASSQQTGPYEQYF. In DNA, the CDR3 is TGTGCCAGCAGCCAACAGACAGGCCCCTACGAGCAGTACTTC. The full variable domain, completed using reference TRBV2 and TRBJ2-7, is EPEVTQTPSHQVTQMGQEVILRCVPISNHLYFYWYRQILGQKVEFLVSFYNNEISEKSEIFDDQFSVERPDGSNFTLKIRSTKLEDSAMYFCASSQQTGPYEQYFGPGTRLTVT.

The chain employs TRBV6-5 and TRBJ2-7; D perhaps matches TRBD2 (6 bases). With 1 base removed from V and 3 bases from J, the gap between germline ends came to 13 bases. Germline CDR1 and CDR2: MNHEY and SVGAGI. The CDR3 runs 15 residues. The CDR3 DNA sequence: TGTGCCAGCAGTTACTTGCGGCGGGGTGGCTACGAGCAGTACTTC. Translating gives CASSYLRRGGYEQYF.

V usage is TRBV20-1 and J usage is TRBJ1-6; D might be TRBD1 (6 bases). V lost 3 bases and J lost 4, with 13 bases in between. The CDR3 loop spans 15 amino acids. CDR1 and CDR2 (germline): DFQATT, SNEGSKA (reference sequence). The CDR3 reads CSASGTRVYNSPLHF. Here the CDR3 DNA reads TGCAGTGCTAGTGGGACAAGGGTGTATAATTCACCCCTCCACTTT.

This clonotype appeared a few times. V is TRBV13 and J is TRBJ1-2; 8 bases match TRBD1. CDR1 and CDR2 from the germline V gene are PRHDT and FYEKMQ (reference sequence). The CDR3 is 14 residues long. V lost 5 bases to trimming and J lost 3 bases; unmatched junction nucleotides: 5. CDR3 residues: CASSGTDRDYGYTF. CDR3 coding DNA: TGTGCCAGCAGCGGGACGGACAGGGACTATGGCTACACCTTC.

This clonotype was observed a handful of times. As DNA, the CDR3 is TGCGCCAGCAGCTTGGCTAGCAGGGCAGAGACCCAGTACTTC. It specifies CASSLASRAETQYF. The chain joins TRBV5-1 to TRBJ2-5; D possibly uses TRBD1 or TRBD2 (5 bases each). Trimming pared 0 bases from V and 4 bases from J, leaving 10 bases between. The CDR3 is made up of 14 amino acids. The V gene's germline CDR1 is SGHRS and CDR2 YFSETQ.

The DNA of the CDR3 is TGCAGTGCCGGGGGGGGCGCCTACGAGCAGTACTTC. It encodes CSAGGGAYEQYF. The gene calls are TRBV20-1 and TRBJ2-7; 8 bases align to TRBD2. The CDR3 contains 12 residues. V was pared by 6 bases and J by 2 bases, with 3 bases of the junction left unmatched. Germline V gene sequence: CDR1 DFQATT, CDR2 SNEGSKA (reference sequence).

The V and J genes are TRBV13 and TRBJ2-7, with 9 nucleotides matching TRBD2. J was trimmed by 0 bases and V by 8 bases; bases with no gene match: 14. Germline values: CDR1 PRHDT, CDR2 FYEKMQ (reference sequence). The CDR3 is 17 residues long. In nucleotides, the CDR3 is TGTGCCAGCTCCATCCGGGCGGGAGGGCCCAACTCCTACGAGCAGTACTTC. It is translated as CASSIRAGGPNSYEQYF.

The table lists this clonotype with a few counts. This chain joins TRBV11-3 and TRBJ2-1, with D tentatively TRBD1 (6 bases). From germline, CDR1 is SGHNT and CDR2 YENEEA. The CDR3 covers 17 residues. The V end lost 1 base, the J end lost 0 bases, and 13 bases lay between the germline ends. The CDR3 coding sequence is TGTGCCAGCAGCTTAGGGGGACATCTGAGCTCCTACAATGAGCAGTTCTTC. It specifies CASSLGGHLSSYNEQFF.